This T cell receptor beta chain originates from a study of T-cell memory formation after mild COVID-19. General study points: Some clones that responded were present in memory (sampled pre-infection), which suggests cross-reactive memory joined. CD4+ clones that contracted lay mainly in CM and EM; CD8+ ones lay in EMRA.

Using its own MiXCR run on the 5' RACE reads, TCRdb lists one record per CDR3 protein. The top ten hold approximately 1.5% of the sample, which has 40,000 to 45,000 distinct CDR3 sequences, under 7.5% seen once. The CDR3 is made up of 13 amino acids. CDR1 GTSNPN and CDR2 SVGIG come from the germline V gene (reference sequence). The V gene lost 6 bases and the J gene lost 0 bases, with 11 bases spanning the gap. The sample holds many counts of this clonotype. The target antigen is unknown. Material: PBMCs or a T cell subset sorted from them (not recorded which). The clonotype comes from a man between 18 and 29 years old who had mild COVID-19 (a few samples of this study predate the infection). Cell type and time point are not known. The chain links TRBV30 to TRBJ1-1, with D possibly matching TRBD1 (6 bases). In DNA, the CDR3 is TGTGCCTGCCATGGACAGATGAACACTGAAGCTTTCTTT. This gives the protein CACHGQMNTEAFF. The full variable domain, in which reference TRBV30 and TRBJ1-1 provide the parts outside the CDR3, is SQTIHQWPATLVQPVGSPLSLECTVEGTSNPNLYWYRQAAGRGLQLLFYSVGIGQISSEVPQNLSASRPQDRQFILSSKKLLLSDSGFYLCACHGQMNTEAFFGQGTRLTVV.